A single sample gave rise to the 22 T cell receptor beta chains below, sequenced in a study of cytomegalovirus exposure and HLA in healthy donors. Vbeta (60) and Jbeta (13) primers were used in the PCR. Sequencing was performed with immunoSEQ multiplex PCR; in TCRdb, only in-frame clones are kept and a portion is missing. This table holds tens of thousands of clones, roughly 73% found once. The material sequenced was PBMCs. Every receptor here comes from a woman in her thirties or forties in good health and CMV-seropositive.

This clone was counted between two and nine times. The chain links TRBV14 to TRBJ2-3; no clear D. The CDR3 totals 14 residues. Germline V gene sequence: CDR1 SGHDN, CDR2 FVKESK. The V end was cut by 10 bases, the J end by 0 bases, with 14 bases between. The CDR3 DNA reads as TGTGCCACCAAGGATAGACAAAGCACAGATACGCAGTATTTT. Its protein product is CATKDRQSTDTQYF.

The rearrangement links TRBV9 to TRBJ2-4, with D possibly being TRBD1 (5 bases). The V gene's germline CDR1 is SGDLS and CDR2 YYNGEE. The V end lost 3 bases, the J end lost 8 bases, and 18 bases lay between the germline ends. This CDR3 spans 15 amino acids. Written as DNA, the CDR3 is TGTGCCAGCAGCGCCGGACACGACGTGGTGGACATTCAGTACTTC. This gives the protein CASSAGHDVVDIQYF.

The chain uses TRBV19 and TRBJ1-2; 7 bases line up with TRBD1. With V trimmed by 10 bases and J by 3 bases, 14 bases remained unmatched. Germline V lookup: CDR1 LNHDA, CDR2 SQIVND (reference sequence). CDR3 length equals 15 residues. The CDR3 loop reads CATIQQPGQHYGYTF. DNA for the CDR3: TGTGCCACAATACAACAACCGGGACAGCACTATGGCTACACCTTC.

The rearrangement links TRBV5-6 to TRBJ2-2; D is uncertain. CDR1 is SGHDT, CDR2 YYEEEE, per germline. This CDR3 is 16 amino acids long. The V and J ends lost 3 bases and 1 base respectively, with 13 bases between them. CDR3: CASSSNPQLNTGELFF. The CDR3 DNA is TGTGCCAGCAGCTCTAACCCGCAATTGAACACCGGGGAGCTGTTTTTT.

The chain couples TRBV7-2 to TRBJ2-1, with TRBD2 identical over 10 bases. V lost 11 bases to trimming and J lost 9 bases; unmatched junction nucleotides: 16. The CDR3 loop spans 15 amino acids. Germline CDR1 is SGHTA and CDR2 is FQGNSA. CDR3: CASSGSAGGRGEQFF. The CDR3 DNA reads as TGTGCCTCCTCAGGATCAGCGGGAGGGCGGGGTGAGCAGTTCTTC.

The chain couples TRBV28 to TRBJ2-7; the match to TRBD1 covers 9 bases. Germline-derived CDR1 and CDR2 are MDHEN and SYDVKM. With V trimmed by 5 bases and J by 3 bases, 8 bases remained unmatched. The CDR3 covers 15 residues. The CDR3 sequence: CASSPTGGSSYEQYF. Written as DNA, the CDR3 is TGTGCCAGCAGTCCTACAGGGGGCAGCAGCTACGAGCAGTACTTC.

This chain joins TRBV7-9 and TRBJ2-1; tentative D call: TRBD1 (5 bases). V gave up 1 base and J gave up 6 bases, with 13 bases separating them. The V gene's germline CDR1 is SEHNR and CDR2 FQNEAQ (reference sequence). The CDR3 extends over 15 amino acids. The CDR3 DNA reads as TGTGCCAGCAGCTTAGGGTGGGGCACCGCCAATGAGCAGTTCTTC. This codes for CASSLGWGTANEQFF.

The chain has TRBV14 and TRBJ1-2, with D maybe TRBD1 (6 bases). Germline CDR1 and CDR2: SGHDN and FVKESK. The CDR3 totals 15 residues. V lost 5 bases and J 0 bases, leaving 13 bases between the germline ends. The CDR3 sequence is CASSGRGSANYGYTF. In nucleotides, the CDR3 is TGTGCCAGCAGCGGAAGGGGGTCTGCTAACTATGGCTACACCTTC. Using reference TRBV14 and TRBJ1-2 for the parts outside the CDR3, the full variable domain is EAGVTQFPSHSVIEKGQTVTLRCDPISGHDNLYWYRRVMGKEIKFLLHFVKESKQDESGMPNNRFLAERTGGTYSTLKVQPAELEDSGVYFCASSGRGSANYGYTFGSGTRLTVV.

The chain uses TRBV19 and TRBJ1-5; D is ambiguous. V was cut by 10 bases and J by 9 bases, with 19 bases left in between. The CDR3 loop spans 13 amino acids. CDR1 is LNHDA, CDR2 SQIVND, per germline (reference sequence). CDR3 nucleotide sequence: TGTGCCACCTTGGGGAGGGCCGACCGGCCCCAGCATTTT. Its protein product is CATLGRADRPQHF.

V gene TRBV9 combines with J gene TRBJ2-5; 9 bases align to TRBD2. CDR1 is SGDLS and CDR2 is YYNGEE in the germline V gene. The V gene end was trimmed by 0 bases and the J gene end by 5 bases; junction bases not matched to a gene: 11. The CDR3 covers 17 residues. Here the CDR3 reads CASSVVRQRGVGETQYF. The CDR3 DNA reads as TGTGCCAGCAGCGTAGTTCGCCAGCGGGGGGTCGGGGAGACCCAGTACTTC.

This rearrangement joins TRBV7-2 to TRBJ2-5; D possibly corresponds to TRBD2 (6 bases). Trimming shortened V by 1 base and J by 2 bases, and 8 bases separated the two germline ends. This CDR3 has 14 residues. Germline-derived CDR1 and CDR2 are SGHTA and FQGNSA. CDR3 residues: CASSLGGLQETQYF. The CDR3 nucleotides are TGTGCCAGCAGCTTAGGGGGACTTCAAGAGACCCAGTACTTC.

The CDR3 coding sequence is TGTGCCAGCAGCGTAGTTAGGGTTACAGGGGTGAAGGACTACGAGCAGTACTTC. Amino acid sequence: CASSVVRVTGVKDYEQYF. The chain links TRBV9 to TRBJ2-7, with 7 bases identical to TRBD1. CDR1 and CDR2 from the germline V gene are SGDLS and YYNGEE. The CDR3 runs to 18 residues. The junction had 15 bases not matched to a gene; V was cut back by 0 bases and J by 3 bases.

The J gene is TRBJ1-4, the V gene TRBV27; D is unresolved. Trimming removed 3 bases at V and 7 bases at J, with 12 bases between. Germline V gene data show CDR1 as MNHEY and CDR2 as SMNVEV (reference sequence). CDR3 length equals 14 residues. The CDR3 DNA reads TGTGCCAGCAGTTTCCTCCGGAGCGGTGAAAAACTGTTTTTT. Its protein is CASSFLRSGEKLFF.

This clone was observed many times. The chain combines TRBV2 with TRBJ1-1; no firm D call. The length of the CDR3 is 16 residues. CDR1 and CDR2 from the germline V gene are SNHLY and FYNNEI. The germline V and J ends were trimmed by 3 bases and 3 bases, with 17 bases remaining between them. The CDR3: CASSEEGLDWDTEAFF. CDR3 nucleotide sequence: TGTGCCAGCAGTGAGGAGGGATTGGATTGGGACACTGAAGCTTTCTTT. Full variable domain (outside the CDR3, taken from reference TRBV2 and TRBJ1-1): EPEVTQTPSHQVTQMGQEVILRCVPISNHLYFYWYRQILGQKVEFLVSFYNNEISEKSEIFDDQFSVERPDGSNFTLKIRSTKLEDSAMYFCASSEEGLDWDTEAFFGQGTRLTVV.

V gene TRBV6-5 combines with J gene TRBJ2-1; 9 bases are shared with TRBD1. The CDR3 sequence is 15 residues long. The V gene end was trimmed by 6 bases and the J gene end by 10 bases; junction bases not matched to a gene: 13. Looked up from germline, CDR1 is MNHEY and CDR2 is SVGAGI. CDR3 DNA: TGTGCCAGCAGACACGACAGGGGGGATCGCAGCGAGCAGTTCTTC. Its protein product is CASRHDRGDRSEQFF.

Of note for this clone: Germline and junction disagree at one end, which may indicate a read error. V is TRBV9 and J is TRBJ1-6; D perhaps matches TRBD1 (5 bases). The CDR3 length is 12 residues. Germline loops: CDR1 SGDLS, CDR2 YYNGEE. This CDR3 reads CASSDPRGALKF. The CDR3 nucleotides are TGTGCCAGCAGTGATCCACGCGGGGCCCTTAAGTTT.

The rearrangement joins TRBV19 to TRBJ1-1; possibly TRBD1 for D (5 bases). Trimming stripped 7 bases from V and 4 bases from J, with 16 bases between. The CDR3 contains 14 residues. From germline, CDR1 is LNHDA and CDR2 SQIVND (reference sequence). In nucleotides, the CDR3 is TGTGCCAGTATACTTAGGGGCGGGGGCACTGAAGCTTTCTTT. Its protein product is CASILRGGGTEAFF.

The rearrangement uses TRBV10-3 and TRBJ2-3; D possibly corresponds to TRBD2 (6 bases). The CDR3 spans 16 residues. The ends were cut back, 8 bases at V and 2 bases at J, with 20 bases in the middle. Germline CDR1 ENHRY, CDR2 SYGVKD. In nucleotides, the CDR3 is TGTGCCATCTCTGGGCGCCGGGGGATCCACACAGATACGCAGTATTTT. Translating it yields CAISGRRGIHTDTQYF.

CDR3 bases: TGTGCCAGCAGCTCCGGGACAGAGGCCTACGAGCAGTACTTC. Its protein product is CASSSGTEAYEQYF. The chain combines TRBV5-6 with TRBJ2-7, with 7 bases lining up with TRBD1. The CDR3 contains 14 residues. CDR1 and CDR2 (germline): SGHDT, YYEEEE. V lost 3 bases to trimming and J lost 2 bases; unmatched junction nucleotides: 5. The full variable domain, in which reference TRBV5-6 and TRBJ2-7 provide the parts outside the CDR3, is DAGVTQSPTHLIKTRGQQVTLRCSPKSGHDTVSWYQQALGQGPQFIFQYYEEEERQRGNFPDRFSGHQFPNYSSELNVNALLLGDSALYLCASSSGTEAYEQYFGPGTRLTVT.

This clone has only a few counts. The chain is built from TRBV10-1 and TRBJ2-5, with TRBD1 as a possible D gene (5 bases). V gave up 10 bases and J gave up 5 bases, with 20 bases separating them. The CDR3 contains 14 residues. CDR1 and CDR2 (germline): WNHNN, SYGVQD (reference sequence). This CDR3 reads CANEVRQGGETQYF. The DNA of the CDR3 is TGCGCCAACGAGGTTCGGCAGGGCGGTGAGACCCAGTACTTC.

The chain employs TRBV7-9 and TRBJ1-4; 7 bases align to TRBD1. Germline CDR1 SEHNR, CDR2 FQNEAQ (reference sequence). V lost 5 bases to trimming and J lost 3 bases; unmatched junction nucleotides: 6. The CDR3 contains 15 residues. Here the CDR3 reads CASSPTGTANEKLFF. The DNA for the CDR3 is TGTGCCAGCAGCCCGACCGGGACAGCTAATGAAAAACTGTTTTTT.

The CDR3 nucleotides are TGTGCCAGCAGCTCCGGAAGGGGGTGGCAAGGCTACACCTTC. Translating it yields CASSSGRGWQGYTF. The gene calls are TRBV5-4 and TRBJ1-2, with D tentatively TRBD1 (6 bases). V dropped 3 bases and J dropped 8 bases, with 17 bases sitting between them. CDR3 length: 14 residues. CDR1 is SGHNT, CDR2 YYREEE, per germline (reference sequence).